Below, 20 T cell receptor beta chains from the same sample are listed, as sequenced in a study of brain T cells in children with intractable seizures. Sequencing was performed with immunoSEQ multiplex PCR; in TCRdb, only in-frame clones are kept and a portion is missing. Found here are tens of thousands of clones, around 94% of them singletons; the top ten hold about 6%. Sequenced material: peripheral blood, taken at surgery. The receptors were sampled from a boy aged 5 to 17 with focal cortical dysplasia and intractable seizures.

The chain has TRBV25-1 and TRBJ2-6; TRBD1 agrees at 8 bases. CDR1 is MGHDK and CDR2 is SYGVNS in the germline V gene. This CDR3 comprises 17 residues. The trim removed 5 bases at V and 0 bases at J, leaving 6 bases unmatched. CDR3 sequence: CASSRTGYLSGANVLTF. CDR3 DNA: TGTGCCAGCAGTAGGACAGGGTACCTCTCTGGGGCCAACGTCCTGACTTTC.

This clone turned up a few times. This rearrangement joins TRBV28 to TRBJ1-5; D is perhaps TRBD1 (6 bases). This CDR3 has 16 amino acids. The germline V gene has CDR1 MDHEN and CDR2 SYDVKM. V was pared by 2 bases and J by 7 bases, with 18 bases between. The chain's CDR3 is CASSLRGARGAQPQHF. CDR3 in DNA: TGTGCCAGCAGTTTAAGGGGGGCCCGGGGCGCACAGCCCCAGCATTTT.

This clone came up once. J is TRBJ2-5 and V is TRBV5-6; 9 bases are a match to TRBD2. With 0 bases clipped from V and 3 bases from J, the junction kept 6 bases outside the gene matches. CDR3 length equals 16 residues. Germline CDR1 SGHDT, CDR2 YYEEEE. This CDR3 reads CASSLDGSGRKETQYF. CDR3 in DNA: TGTGCCAGCAGCTTGGATGGGAGCGGGAGGAAAGAGACCCAGTACTTC.

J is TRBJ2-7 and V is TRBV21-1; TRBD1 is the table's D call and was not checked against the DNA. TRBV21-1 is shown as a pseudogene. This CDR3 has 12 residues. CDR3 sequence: CASSRQGHEQYV. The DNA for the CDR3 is TGTGCCAGCAGCCGACAGGGCCACGAGCAGTACGTC.

The CDR3: CASSLSGTGENGYTF. CDR3 bases: TGCGCCAGCAGCTTGTCCGGGACAGGGGAGAATGGCTACACCTTC. This chain uses TRBV5-1 with TRBJ1-2, with TRBD1 matching 10 bases. The CDR3 sequence is 15 residues long. Per germline, CDR1 SGHRS and CDR2 YFSETQ. J lost 6 bases, V lost 1 base, and 6 bases had no gene match.

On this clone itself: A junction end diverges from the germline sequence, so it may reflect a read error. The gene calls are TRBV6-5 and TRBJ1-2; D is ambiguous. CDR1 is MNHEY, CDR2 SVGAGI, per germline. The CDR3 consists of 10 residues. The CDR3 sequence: CASRSYDYTF. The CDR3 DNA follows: TGTGCCAGCAGGAGCTATGACTACACCTTC.

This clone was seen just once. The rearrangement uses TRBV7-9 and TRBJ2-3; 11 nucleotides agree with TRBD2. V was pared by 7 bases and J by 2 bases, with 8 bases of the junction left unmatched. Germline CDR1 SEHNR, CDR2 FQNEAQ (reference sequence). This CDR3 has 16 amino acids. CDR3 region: CASTPRLAGNTDTQYF. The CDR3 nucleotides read TGTGCCAGCACCCCCCGACTAGCGGGAAACACAGATACGCAGTATTTT.

Here the CDR3 DNA reads TGTGCCAGCGGGACAGGGGTTAACACTGAAGCTTTCTTT. Translation: CASGTGVNTEAFF. The rearrangement joins TRBV12-3 or TRBV12-4 to TRBJ1-1, with 10 bases that match TRBD1. This CDR3 spans 13 amino acids. Trimming removed 8 bases from V and 2 bases from J; junction bases left unmatched: 2.

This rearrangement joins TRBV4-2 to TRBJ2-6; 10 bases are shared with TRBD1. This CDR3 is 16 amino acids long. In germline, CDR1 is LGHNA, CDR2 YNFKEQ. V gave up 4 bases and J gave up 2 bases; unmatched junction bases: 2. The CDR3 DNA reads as TGTGCCAGCAGCCCGACAGGGGGCGCTGGGGCCAACGTCCTGACTTTC. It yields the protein CASSPTGGAGANVLTF.

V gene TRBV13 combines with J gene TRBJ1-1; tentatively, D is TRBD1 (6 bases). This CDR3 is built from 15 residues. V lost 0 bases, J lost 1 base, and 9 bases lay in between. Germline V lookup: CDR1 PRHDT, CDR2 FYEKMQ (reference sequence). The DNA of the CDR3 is TGTGCCAGCAGCTTAGGAGGGGGGTGGAACACTGAAGCTTTCTTT. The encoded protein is CASSLGGGWNTEAFF.

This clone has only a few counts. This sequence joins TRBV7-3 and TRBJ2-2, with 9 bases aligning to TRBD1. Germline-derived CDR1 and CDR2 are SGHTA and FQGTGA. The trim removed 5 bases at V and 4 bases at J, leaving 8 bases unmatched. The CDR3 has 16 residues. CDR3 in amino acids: CASSAGQGLRTGELFF. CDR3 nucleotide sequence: TGTGCCAGCAGCGCGGGACAGGGTCTTCGCACCGGGGAGCTGTTTTTT. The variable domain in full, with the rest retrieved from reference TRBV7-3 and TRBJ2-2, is GAGVSQTPSNKVTEKGKYVELRCDPISGHTALYWYRQSLGQGPEFLIYFQGTGAADDSGLPNDRFFAVRPEGSVSTLKIQRTERGDSAVYLCASSAGQGLRTGELFFGEGSRLTVL.

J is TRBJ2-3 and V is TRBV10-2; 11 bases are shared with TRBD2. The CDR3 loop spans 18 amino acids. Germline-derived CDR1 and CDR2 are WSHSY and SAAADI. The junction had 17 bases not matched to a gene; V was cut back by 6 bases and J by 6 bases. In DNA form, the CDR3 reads TGCGCCAGCAGGGGGAAACTAGCGGGGGCCCTCCCCGGTGATACGCAGTATTTT. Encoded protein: CASRGKLAGALPGDTQYF.

The CDR3 sequence is CASSEGESYNEQFF. The CDR3 nucleotides read TGCGCCAGCAGTGAGGGGGAGTCCTACAATGAGCAGTTCTTC. This rearrangement joins TRBV10-2 to TRBJ2-1; D may be TRBD2 (5 bases). In germline, CDR1 is WSHSY, CDR2 SAAADI. The CDR3 loop spans 14 amino acids. Trimming pared 2 bases from V and 1 base from J, leaving 6 bases between.

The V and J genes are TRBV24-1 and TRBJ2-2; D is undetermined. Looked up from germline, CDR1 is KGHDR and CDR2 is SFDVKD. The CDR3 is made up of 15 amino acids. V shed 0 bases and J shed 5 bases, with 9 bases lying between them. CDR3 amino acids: CATSDLGEGTGELFF. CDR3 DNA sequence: TGTGCCACCAGTGATTTGGGGGAAGGAACCGGGGAGCTGTTTTTT.

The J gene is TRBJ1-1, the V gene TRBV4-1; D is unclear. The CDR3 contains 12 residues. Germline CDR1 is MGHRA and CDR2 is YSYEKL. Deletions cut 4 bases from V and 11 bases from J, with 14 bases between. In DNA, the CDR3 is TGCGCCAGCAGCCGCCCCGGGAGGAGGGCTTTCTTT. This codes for CASSRPGRRAFF.

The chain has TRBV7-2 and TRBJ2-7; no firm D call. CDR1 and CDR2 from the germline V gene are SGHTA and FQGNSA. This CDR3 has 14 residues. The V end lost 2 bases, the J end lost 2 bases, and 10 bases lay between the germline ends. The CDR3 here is CASSLMRHAYEQYF. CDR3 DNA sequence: TGTGCCAGCAGCTTAATGAGACATGCCTACGAGCAGTACTTC.

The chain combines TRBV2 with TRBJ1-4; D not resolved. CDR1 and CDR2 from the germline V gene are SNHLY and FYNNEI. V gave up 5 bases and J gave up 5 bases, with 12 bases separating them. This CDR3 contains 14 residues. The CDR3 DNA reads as TGTGCCAGCAGTTGGGGTGGCCCAAATGAAAAACTGTTTTTT. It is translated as CASSWGGPNEKLFF.

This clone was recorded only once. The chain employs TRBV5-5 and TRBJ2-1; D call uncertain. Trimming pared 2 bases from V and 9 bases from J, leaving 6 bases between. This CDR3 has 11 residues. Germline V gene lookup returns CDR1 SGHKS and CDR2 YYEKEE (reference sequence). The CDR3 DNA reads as TGTGCCAGCAGCTTTATGGCTGAGCAGTTCTTC. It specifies CASSFMAEQFF.

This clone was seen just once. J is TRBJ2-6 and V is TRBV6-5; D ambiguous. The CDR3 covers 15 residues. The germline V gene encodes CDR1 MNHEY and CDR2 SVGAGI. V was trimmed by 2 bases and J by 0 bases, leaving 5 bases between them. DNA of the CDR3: TGTGCCAGCAGTTACGGCATCTCTGGGGCCAACGTCCTGACTTTC. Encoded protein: CASSYGISGANVLTF.

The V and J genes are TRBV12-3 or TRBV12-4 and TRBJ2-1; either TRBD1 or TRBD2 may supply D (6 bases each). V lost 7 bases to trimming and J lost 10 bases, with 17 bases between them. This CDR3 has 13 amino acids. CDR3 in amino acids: CASNPGANSEQFF. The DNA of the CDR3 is TGTGCCAGCAACCCGGGGGCAAATTCCGAGCAGTTCTTC.